A selection of T cell receptor beta chains follows, all from one sample in a study of molecular identifiers for immune sequencing clone quantification. TCRdb called the PCR reads again in MiXCR, with one record for every CDR3 protein. The table lists about 640,000 distinct CDR3 sequences, less than 20% of them singletons. Sequencing was performed on naive CD8+ T cells from blood, with Jurkat cell RNA spiked in. These receptors were obtained from a human donor in good health. Some libraries in this study had Jurkat cell RNA spiked in. Each CDR3 is given with its conserved first and last residue. The order of the fields is V gene, D gene, clone size, J gene, CDR3 length, CDR3 protein, CDR3 DNA. D genes are given only for firm matches. Size values are once, few and many counts, or a class for expanded clones, and some rows have none.

>TRBV7-9|.|many|TRBJ2-3|16
CASSLVGGGASDTQYF
TGTGCCAGCAGCTTAGTCGGAGGGGGCGCATCAGATACGCAGTATTTT
>TRBV7-6|TRBD1|many|TRBJ1-1|16
CASSLVTGGAGTEAFF
TGTGCCAGCAGCTTAGTTACAGGGGGCGCGGGCACTGAAGCTTTCTTT
>TRBV19|TRBD1|few|TRBJ2-5|14
CASSRTGMDETQYF
TGTGCCAGTAGTAGGACAGGGATGGACGAGACCCAGTACTTC
>TRBV7-2|.|many|TRBJ2-3|16
CASSFIGSVSTDTQYF
TGTGCCAGCAGCTTTATAGGGTCGGTAAGCACAGATACGCAGTATTTT
>TRBV7-6|TRBD1|many|TRBJ2-3|16
CASSLAGQGLTDTQYF
TGTGCCAGCAGCTTGGCGGGACAGGGACTCACAGATACGCAGTATTTT
>TRBV28|TRBD2|.|TRBJ2-7|17
CASSFLGLARFIDEQYF
TGTGCCAGCAGTTTCCTGGGACTAGCGCGCTTTATAGACGAGCAGTACTTC
>TRBV9|.|.|TRBJ2-7|11
CASSVAHEQYF
TGTGCCAGCAGCGTAGCCCACGAGCAGTACTTC
>TRBV24-1|TRBD1|many|TRBJ2-5|16
CATSDPGTEGLETQYF
TGTGCCACCAGTGACCCAGGGACAGAAGGGTTGGAGACCCAGTACTTC
>TRBV4-1|.|many|TRBJ2-2|14
CASSHGGNTGELFF
TGCGCCAGCAGCCATGGGGGAAACACCGGGGAGCTGTTTTTT
>TRBV7-9|TRBD1|many|TRBJ1-1|14
CASSNGTGLTEAFF
TGTGCCAGCAGCAACGGGACAGGGCTCACTGAAGCTTTCTTT
>TRBV27|.|.|TRBJ2-7|14
CASSFTAASYGQYF
TGTGCCAGCAGTTTCACAGCGGCCTCCTACGGGCAGTACTTC
>TRBV7-9|.|.|TRBJ2-3|15
CASSPRSTSTDTQYF
TGTGCCAGCAGCCCGCGGAGCACTAGCACAGATACGCAGTATTTT
>TRBV6-2/TRBV6-3|.|many|TRBJ1-1|16
CASSYSTYRPNTEAFF
TGTGCCAGCAGTTACTCGACCTACAGACCGAACACTGAAGCTTTCTTT
>TRBV27|.|many|TRBJ2-5|14
CASSFSGARETQYF
TGTGCCAGCAGTTTTTCAGGGGCCAGAGAGACCCAGTACTTC
>TRBV28|TRBD2|few|TRBJ2-7|15
CASSPSAGATYEQYF
TGTGCCAGCAGCCCCTCTGCGGGAGCAACCTACGAGCAGTACTTC
>TRBV20-1|.|.|TRBJ2-1|15
CGARELVGGYNEQFF
TGCGGTGCTAGAGAACTAGTAGGGGGATACAATGAGCAGTTCTTC
>TRBV20-1|.|.|TRBJ2-2|15
CSARDFKSGAWELFF
TGCAGTGCTAGAGATTTTAAGTCCGGGGCCTGGGAGCTGTTTTTT
>TRBV4-1|TRBD2|.|TRBJ2-1|17
CASSLGSQLAGEAEQFF
TGCGCCAGCAGCCTCGGAAGCCAACTAGCGGGAGAGGCTGAGCAGTTCTTC
>TRBV6-6|.|many|TRBJ2-3|18
CASSYSMLDEIYTDTQYF
TGTGCCAGCAGTTACTCGATGCTAGACGAAATTTACACAGATACGCAGTATTTT
>TRBV11-2|TRBD2|many|TRBJ2-5|15
CASSLDGGAPETQYF
TGTGCCAGCAGCTTAGACGGGGGGGCCCCGGAGACCCAGTACTTC
>TRBV13|.|many|TRBJ2-6|18
CASSPLGGKISGANVLTF
TGTGCCAGCAGCCCGTTGGGGGGCAAAATCTCTGGGGCCAACGTCCTGACTTTC
>TRBV29-1|.|many|TRBJ2-5|15
CSALAKGWIKETQYF
TGCAGCGCTCTGGCCAAGGGCTGGATAAAAGAGACCCAGTACTTC
>TRBV27|.|many|TRBJ1-6|16
CASSSAGRSYNSPLHF
TGTGCCAGCAGTTCGGCAGGACGCTCCTATAATTCACCCCTCCACTTT
>TRBV29-1|.|.|TRBJ2-1|15
CSVEDGRDIDNEQFF
TGCAGCGTTGAAGACGGCCGGGACATAGACAATGAGCAGTTCTTC
>TRBV11-3|.|.|TRBJ1-1|12
CASSCPTVKAFF
TGTGCCAGCAGCTGCCCGACGGTGAAAGCTTTCTTT
>TRBV3-1|.|.|TRBJ2-7|17
CASSQRRGVVGSYEQYF
TGTGCCAGCAGCCAGAGGCGAGGGGTGGTCGGCTCCTACGAGCAGTACTTC
>TRBV9|.|many|TRBJ2-5|15
CASSGQQAPLQTQYF
TGTGCCAGCAGCGGTCAACAGGCGCCTCTCCAGACCCAGTACTTC
>TRBV19|TRBD1|many|TRBJ2-3|15
CASSIPGQTTDTQYF
TGTGCCAGTAGTATACCGGGACAGACCACAGATACGCAGTATTTT
>TRBV29-1|.|many|TRBJ1-2|14
CSVEKGEFDYGYTF
TGCAGCGTTGAGAAGGGGGAGTTTGACTATGGCTACACCTTC
>TRBV5-6|TRBD2|few|TRBJ2-7|15
CASSWGGVGSYEQYF
TGTGCCAGCAGCTGGGGGGGGGTCGGGTCCTACGAGCAGTACTTC
>TRBV28|TRBD2|many|TRBJ2-7|19
CASSLIYLGGRSPSYEQYF
TGTGCCAGCAGTTTAATTTATCTGGGCGGGAGATCCCCGTCCTACGAGCAGTACTTC
>TRBV20-1|.|.|TRBJ2-3|16
CSARDLYRSSTDTQYF
TGCAGTGCTAGAGATCTCTACAGGTCTAGCACAGATACGCAGTATTTT
>TRBV7-9|.|once|TRBJ2-1|13
CASSPAAYNEHFF
TGTGCCAGCAGCCCCGCCGCCTACAATGAGCATTTCTTC
>TRBV3-1|.|many|TRBJ2-5|14
CASSQEVNRETQYF
TGTGCCAGCAGCCAAGAGGTTAATCGCGAGACCCAGTACTTC
>TRBV29-1|.|.|TRBJ1-3|15
CSVTLGTPSLNTIYF
TGCAGCGTGACCCTCGGGACCCCCTCCCTAAACACCATATATTTT
>TRBV24-1|TRBD1|few|TRBJ2-5|14
CATSDGQGKETQYF
TGTGCCACCAGTGACGGACAGGGAAAAGAGACCCAGTACTTC
>TRBV19|TRBD1|many|TRBJ2-1|13
CASTFQGASEQFF
TGTGCCAGTACCTTTCAGGGGGCTAGTGAGCAGTTCTTC
>TRBV29-1|.|.|TRBJ2-1|10
CSAPRNEQFF
TGCAGCGCGCCTAGAAATGAGCAGTTCTTC
>TRBV4-1|.|many|TRBJ2-7|13
CASSQVQGYEQYF
TGCGCCAGCAGCCAAGTTCAGGGATACGAGCAGTACTTC
>TRBV27|.|.|TRBJ2-7|13
CASSLKVSYEQYF
TGTGCCAGCAGTTTAAAGGTCTCCTACGAGCAGTACTTC